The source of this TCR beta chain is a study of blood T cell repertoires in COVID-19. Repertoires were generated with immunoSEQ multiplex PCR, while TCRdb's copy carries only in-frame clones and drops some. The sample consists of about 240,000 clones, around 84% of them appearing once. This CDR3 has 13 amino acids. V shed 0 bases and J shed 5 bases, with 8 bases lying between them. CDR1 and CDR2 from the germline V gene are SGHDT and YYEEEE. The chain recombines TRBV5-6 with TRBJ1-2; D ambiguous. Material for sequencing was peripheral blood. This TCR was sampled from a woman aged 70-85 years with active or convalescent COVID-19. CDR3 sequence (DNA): TGTGCCAGCAGCTTGGGCCAGATGTATGGCTACACCTTC. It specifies CASSLGQMYGYTF.